Listed below are T cell receptor beta chains from one sample, sequenced in a study of OX40 agonist ivuxolimab in advanced cancers. Clones were sequenced by immunoSEQ multiplex PCR, and TCRdb holds only the in-frame ones, with some missing. The sample records fewer than 90,000 clones, 91% being singletons. This material consisted of CD4+ or CD8+ T cells sorted from blood, taken in a trial of the OX40 agonist ivuxolimab. Receptors originate from an adult with an advanced solid tumor such as melanoma, head and neck, liver or kidney cancer. CDR3s include the opening cysteine and the closing phenylalanine or tryptophan. The D gene is left open where the match is weak. Rows give clone size only sometimes, using once, few, many, or a class for an expanded clone.

cdr3_nt	cdr3_aa	v_call	j_call	d_call	cdr3_length	clone_size
TGTGCCAGCAGCTCTAGGGGTGGCACAGATACGCAGTATTTT	CASSSRGGTDTQYF	TRBV5-4	TRBJ2-3	NA	14	NA
TGTGCCAGCAGCCGCAGGCCGGGACAGGGCCTTCGAGAGCAGTACTTC	CASSRRPGQGLREQYF	TRBV7-2	TRBJ2-7	TRBD1	16	NA
TGTGCCAGCAGCTTAGTATCCGGGGAGCTGTTTTTT	CASSLVSGELFF	TRBV7-2	TRBJ2-2	NA	12	NA
TGCAGCGTTCAAAGGTCGGGAGCCCCCTCCTACGAGCAGTACTTC	CSVQRSGAPSYEQYF	TRBV29-1	TRBJ2-7	NA	15	once
TGTGCCAGCATTCAAAGACTAGCGTCCCACACCGGGGAGCTGTTTTTT	CASIQRLASHTGELFF	TRBV28	TRBJ2-2	TRBD2	16	NA
TGTGCCAGCAGTTTACCGGGTCGGCCTCCATACGAGCAGTACTTC	CASSLPGRPPYEQYF	TRBV27	TRBJ2-7	NA	15	NA
TGTGCCTGGAGTGTTAGTCTCGTTTCGCCCCAGCATTTT	CAWSVSLVSPQHF	TRBV30	TRBJ1-5	NA	13	NA
TGTGCCAGCAGCTTTGGGGGAAACACAGATACGCAGTATTTT	CASSFGGNTDTQYF	TRBV7-3	TRBJ2-3	NA	14	NA
TGTGCCTGGAGTGTACCGGGACAGGGGTCTTCGTACTTC	CAWSVPGQGSSYF	TRBV30	TRBJ2-7	TRBD1	13	NA
TGTGCCAGCAGCACCGGGCCGGGTGCTGCGGCAGATACGCAGTATTTT	CASSTGPGAAADTQYF	TRBV9	TRBJ2-3	NA	16	few
TGCAGCGTTGACGGGGGAGGGGAAAAACTGTTTTTT	CSVDGGGEKLFF	TRBV29-1	TRBJ1-4	NA	12	NA
TGTGCCTGGAACAATGGGGCCAACGTCCTGACTTTC	CAWNNGANVLTF	TRBV30	TRBJ2-6	NA	12	NA
TGTGCCACCGACGGGGGGCTTGGGGAGACCCAGTACTTC	CATDGGLGETQYF	TRBV19	TRBJ2-5	NA	13	few
TGTGCCAGCAAAGGGCAGATGGATCAGCCCCAGCATTTT	CASKGQMDQPQHF	TRBV28	TRBJ1-5	NA	13	NA
TGCGCCAGCAGGAGACTAGCGGGAGGCAAAATCGTGAACACCGGGGAGCTGTTTTTT	CASRRLAGGKIVNTGELFF	TRBV10-2	TRBJ2-2	TRBD2	19	NA
TGTGCCAGCAGCTTAGGGTTAACTAGCGGGGCCGGGGAGACCCAGTACTTC	CASSLGLTSGAGETQYF	TRBV11-2	TRBJ2-5	TRBD2	17	NA
TGTGCCAGCAGTCGACAGGGGGCGAACACTGAAGCTTTCTTT	CASSRQGANTEAFF	TRBV6-6	TRBJ1-1	TRBD1	14	NA
TGTGCCATCAGGGGGGCTAGCGGGAGCCCAGATACGCAGTATTTT	CAIRGASGSPDTQYF	TRBV10-3	TRBJ2-3	TRBD2	15	NA
TGTGCCAGCACACCACTAGCGAGCGCCTCGGGCACCGGGGAGCTGTTTTTT	CASTPLASASGTGELFF	TRBV5-4	TRBJ2-2	TRBD2	17	NA
TGTGCCAGCAGTTACTCGGGCCCAAATCAGCCCCAGCATTTT	CASSYSGPNQPQHF	TRBV6-5	TRBJ1-5	NA	14	NA
TGTGCCAGCAGCTTAGCTGGTAGCGGGAGAATATACGAGCAGTACTTC	CASSLAGSGRIYEQYF	TRBV7-2	TRBJ2-7	TRBD2	16	NA
TGTGCCAGCAGTTTAGGGGGGGCAGGGGGCTACGAGCAGTACTTC	CASSLGGAGGYEQYF	TRBV27	TRBJ2-7	NA	15	NA
TGTGCCAGTAGGCTAGCGGCTAGCGGATACAATGAGCAGTTCTTC	CASRLAASGYNEQFF	TRBV19	TRBJ2-1	TRBD2	15	NA
TGTGCCAGCAGCCAAGGGACGGGGGGCACAGATACGCAGTATTTT	CASSQGTGGTDTQYF	TRBV4-2	TRBJ2-3	NA	15	NA
TGTGCCAGCTCACCGAGGAGGGGCGAGATCTACGAGCAGTACTTC	CASSPRRGEIYEQYF	TRBV18	TRBJ2-7	NA	15	NA
TGTGCCATCAGTGCGGGGGCGTATGGCTACACCTTC	CAISAGAYGYTF	TRBV10-3	TRBJ1-2	NA	12	NA
TGTGCCAGCAGCTTAGGGCCGGGGTTGGGTCACGAGCAGTACTTC	CASSLGPGLGHEQYF	TRBV7-2	TRBJ2-7	NA	15	once
TGTGCCAGCAGCTTAGGGGGAAACTATGGCTACACCTTC	CASSLGGNYGYTF	TRBV7-2	TRBJ1-2	NA	13	NA
TGTGCCAGCAGTTACCAGGATCAGCCCCAGCATTTT	CASSYQDQPQHF	TRBV6-6	TRBJ1-5	NA	12	NA
TGTGCCAGCAGCCCCGGATTGGGGGCTAGCACAGATACGCAGTATTTT	CASSPGLGASTDTQYF	TRBV7-9	TRBJ2-3	NA	16	NA
TGTGCCAGCAGTTTAACGGCCAGGGCGTATGGCTACACCTTC	CASSLTARAYGYTF	TRBV28	TRBJ1-2	NA	14	NA
TGTGCCAGCAGCCATAGCGGGATTGGCTACACCTTC	CASSHSGIGYTF	TRBV14	TRBJ1-2	NA	12	NA
TGTGCCAGAAGATTAGCGGGAGGGGGTGAGCAGTTCTTC	CARRLAGGGEQFF	TRBV5-3	TRBJ2-1	TRBD2	13	NA
TGTGCCAGCAGCGTGACGCCCGGTGGCACTACCTACGAGCAGTACTTC	CASSVTPGGTTYEQYF	TRBV5-5	TRBJ2-7	NA	16	NA
TGTGCCTGGAATTACGGCCTAGCCAAAAACATTCAGTACTTC	CAWNYGLAKNIQYF	TRBV30	TRBJ2-4	NA	14	NA
TGTGCCAGCAGCTTAGCAGGGGCTGGGGCCAACGTCCTGACTTTC	CASSLAGAGANVLTF	TRBV7-9	TRBJ2-6	NA	15	NA
TGTGCCAGCAGCTTATTTGGGGGATCTGGAAACACCATATATTTT	CASSLFGGSGNTIYF	TRBV11-2	TRBJ1-3	NA	15	NA
TGTGCCAGCAGTACCACCGGGACAGGGGAGGGGTTCTTC	CASSTTGTGEGFF	TRBV6-6	TRBJ2-1	TRBD1	13	NA
TGTGCCAGCAGCCTTAGGGGACAGGGGGCCTCTGGGGCCAACGTCCTGACTTTC	CASSLRGQGASGANVLTF	TRBV11-3	TRBJ2-6	TRBD1	18	NA
TGCGCCAGCAGCCAGGGGACACCAAACAGGGAAAAACTGTTTTTT	CASSQGTPNREKLFF	TRBV5-1	TRBJ1-4	NA	15	NA
TGCAGCGTTGAAGATTACGGGAGGGTCAATGAGCAGTTCTTC	CSVEDYGRVNEQFF	TRBV29-1	TRBJ2-1	TRBD2	14	NA
TGTGCCAGCACCAACAGGGGTGGCGGCTACACCTTC	CASTNRGGGYTF	TRBV6-6	TRBJ1-2	TRBD1	12	NA
TGTGCCAGCAGCTTGGAGTCGACAGACCGGGAGCTGTTTTTT	CASSLESTDRELFF	TRBV5-5	TRBJ2-2	NA	14	NA
TGCGCCAGCAGCAGAATGACAGGGGCAGAGACCCAGTACTTC	CASSRMTGAETQYF	TRBV5-1	TRBJ2-5	TRBD1	14	NA
TGTGCCAGCAGTTACAGAGGGACAGGGAGTGAGTATGGCTACACCTTC	CASSYRGTGSEYGYTF	TRBV6-5	TRBJ1-2	TRBD1	16	NA
TGCGCCAGCAGCCTCCTAGGGGAAAGCTCCTACGAGCAGTACTTC	CASSLLGESSYEQYF	TRBV5-1	TRBJ2-7	NA	15	NA
TGTGCTAGTGGTTCAGAGGTTAACGAGCAGTACTTC	CASGSEVNEQYF	TRBV12-5	TRBJ2-7	NA	12	NA
TGTGCCAGTAGTACAGGGGTTACTTACAATGAGCAGTTCTTC	CASSTGVTYNEQFF	TRBV19	TRBJ2-1	NA	14	NA
TGTGCCAGCAGCCGCGGACAGGGCAGTCGGGCCCAGTACTTC	CASSRGQGSRAQYF	TRBV6-5	TRBJ2-5	TRBD1	14	once
TGTGCCAGCAGCTTAAGGGCTAGCGACCCGTCCTACAATGAGCAGTTCTTC	CASSLRASDPSYNEQFF	TRBV7-3	TRBJ2-1	NA	17	NA
TGTGCCTGGAGTGTCGCAGGGCGGGGGTTAGGGAACACTGAAGCTTTCTTT	CAWSVAGRGLGNTEAFF	TRBV30	TRBJ1-1	NA	17	NA
TGTGCCAGCAGCATTGGGACAGGGGGAATCGAGCAGTACTTC	CASSIGTGGIEQYF	TRBV7-2	TRBJ2-7	TRBD1	14	NA
TGTGCCTGGAGTTTTAGCGGGGGGGGTACGCAGTATTTT	CAWSFSGGGTQYF	TRBV30	TRBJ2-3	TRBD2	13	NA
TGTGCCAGCAGCTCCGTGGGACGGGGATTTACCGGTGAGCAGTTCTTC	CASSSVGRGFTGEQFF	TRBV5-4	TRBJ2-1	NA	16	NA